The subject of this entry is one T cell receptor beta chain. The data are from a study of blood T cell repertoires in COVID-19. As for the study in general: Acute and convalescent COVID-19 samples came from the United States, Italy and Spain. From T cells, B-cell-depleted T cells, or PBMCs came the material, which was cDNA or gDNA.

As handled by the study authors: Reference gene primers were amplified, and this amplification served to estimate nucleated cell counts. Libraries were prepared by immunoSEQ multiplex PCR; TCRdb keeps only in-frame clonotypes and omits some of them. V, J and clone size were drawn from that table, and D and trimming were deduced from the DNA. The table records approximately 150,000 clones, approximately 90% of them present only once. The trim removed 0 bases at V and 7 bases at J, leaving 7 bases unmatched. There are 17 residues in the CDR3. Germline V gives CDR1 SGHDT, CDR2 YYEEEE. Sequenced input: peripheral blood. This chain links TRBV5-6 with TRBJ1-6, with 10 bases fitting TRBD1. The source is a woman between 45 and 60 years old with acute or convalescent COVID-19. CDR3 loop: CASSLVGTGDGNSPLHF. In DNA form, the CDR3 reads TGTGCCAGCAGCTTGGTTGGGACAGGGGACGGAAATTCACCCCTCCACTTT.